Listed below are T cell receptor beta chains from one sample, sequenced in a study of blood T cell repertoires in COVID-19. Sequencing was performed with immunoSEQ multiplex PCR; in TCRdb, only in-frame clones are kept and a portion is missing. The profile shows about 150,000 clones, approximately 88% of them singletons. The sequencing input was peripheral blood. The receptors derive from a human donor in a cohort sampled during active COVID-19. Each CDR3 is given with its conserved first and last residue. The D gene is left open where the match is weak. Size values are once, few and many counts, or a class for expanded clones, and some rows have none.

>15|-|TRBJ1-2|TRBD1|TRBV6-5
CASRLTGGANYGYTF
TGTGCCAGCAGGCTCACAGGGGGGGCAAACTATGGCTACACCTTC
>13|-|TRBJ2-7|-|TRBV27
CASSLDSSYEQYF
TGTGCCAGCAGTTTAGACAGCTCCTACGAGCAGTACTTC
>14|-|TRBJ2-6|-|TRBV19
CASSIAGTANVLTF
TGTGCCAGTAGTATAGCCGGGACAGCCAACGTCCTGACTTTC
>16|-|TRBJ2-7|-|TRBV28
CASSSNTDTRSYEQYF
TGTGCCAGCAGTTCAAACACGGACACCCGCTCCTACGAGCAGTACTTC
>14|once|TRBJ1-2|-|TRBV6-1
CASSEELMNYGYTF
TGTGCCAGCAGTGAAGAGCTGATGAACTATGGCTACACCTTC
>15|once|TRBJ2-7|TRBD2|TRBV28
CASSLSGGPQYEQYF
TGTGCCAGCAGTTTATCGGGGGGGCCCCAGTACGAGCAGTACTTC
>14|-|TRBJ2-1|-|TRBV20-1
CSASKGGSYNEQFF
TGCAGTGCTAGTAAGGGAGGATCCTACAATGAGCAGTTCTTC
>12|-|TRBJ2-1|-|TRBV27
CASRTGSREQFF
TGTGCCAGCCGTACCGGGAGCAGAGAGCAGTTCTTC
>16|once|TRBJ2-1|TRBD2|TRBV27
CASSFRPTSGWGEQFF
TGTGCCAGCAGTTTTCGGCCCACTAGCGGGTGGGGCGAGCAGTTCTTC
>15|-|TRBJ2-3|TRBD2|TRBV7-9
CASSRSGGGTDTQYF
TGTGCCAGCAGCCGGAGCGGGGGAGGCACAGATACGCAGTATTTT
>14|-|TRBJ1-4|-|TRBV7-8
CASSLWGGYEKLFF
TGTGCCAGCAGCTTATGGGGGGGGTATGAAAAACTGTTTTTT
>16|-|TRBJ2-3|TRBD2|TRBV7-8
CASSLQDGRVTDTQYF
TGTGCCAGCAGCTTACAGGACGGGAGGGTAACAGATACGCAGTATTTT
>15|-|TRBJ2-7|TRBD1|TRBV7-2
CASSLKTGDRNEQYF
TGTGCCAGCAGCTTAAAAACAGGGGATAGGAACGAGCAGTACTTC
>14|-|TRBJ2-1|TRBD2|TRBV10-3
CAINVGGGEGEQFF
TGTGCCATCAACGTAGGTGGAGGGGAGGGTGAGCAGTTCTTC
>12|-|TRBJ2-7|-|TRBV5-4
CASSFQGGEQYF
TGTGCCAGCAGCTTTCAGGGCGGCGAGCAGTACTTC
>15|-|TRBJ2-5|TRBD2|TRBV5-1
CASSLGLAGGETQYF
TGCGCCAGCAGCTTGGGGCTAGCGGGAGGAGAGACCCAGTACTTC
>13|-|TRBJ2-5|-|TRBV9
CASSVGRKETQYF
TGTGCCAGCAGCGTAGGGAGGAAAGAGACCCAGTACTTC
>19|-|TRBJ1-5|-|TRBV21-1
CASSKAFETLNWFDQPQHF
TGTGCCAGCAGCAAAGCATTTGAAACTTTGAATTGGTTCGATCAGCCCCAGCATTTT
>15|-|TRBJ1-4|-|TRBV6-5
CASSYLRAPHEKLFF
TGTGCCAGCAGTTACCTCAGGGCCCCACATGAAAAACTGTTTTTT
>18|once|TRBJ2-3|TRBD2|TRBV28
CASSLGTSGRSGTDTQYF
TGTGCCAGCAGTCTTGGGACTAGCGGGAGAAGTGGGACAGATACGCAGTATTTT
>12|-|TRBJ1-1|-|TRBV5-1
CASSEDTLEAFF
TGCGCCAGCAGCGAGGACACTTTGGAAGCTTTCTTT